The clone carrying this T cell receptor (beta chain) appeared many times. Its antigen is unidentified. The CDR3 length is 16 residues. Germline loops: CDR1 LGHDT, CDR2 YNNKEL (reference sequence). V shed 1 base, J shed 0 bases, and the junction held 4 bases outside the gene matches. To make TCR beta libraries, researchers used iRepertoire HTBI primers and Arm-PCR of CDR3 regions. TCRdb ran MiXCR on the multiplex PCR reads and lists one entry per CDR3 protein. The sample has fewer than 350,000 distinct CDR3 sequences, 18% seen once; the top ten hold about 36%. Documented time point: newly diagnosed GD, antithyroid drugs for less than 3 months. Following extraction of RNA from PBMCs, that RNA was used to make the TCR library. These data belong to a study of regulatory T cells in long-lasting Graves disease. Study as a whole: For a period under 3 months, newly diagnosed Graves' patients had taken antithyroid drugs. Study-wide points: Thyroid tissue was not sampled; only peripheral blood was. Whereas new patients shared 800 to 1,000 public clonotypes, persistent patients shared more, at approximately 2,500. Persistent Graves' patients showed less TCR diversity than newly diagnosed ones.

The sequences come from peripheral blood mononuclear cells (PBMCs), collected at new diagnosis, from a patient treated with antithyroid drugs. The V and J genes are TRBV3-1 and TRBJ1-1; 8 nucleotides line up with TRBD1. The TCR originated in a female donor with Graves disease. CDR3 coding DNA: TGTGCCAGCAGCCAAGCAGGGGGCGGGATGAACACTGAAGCTTTCTTT. Protein: CASSQAGGGMNTEAFF.